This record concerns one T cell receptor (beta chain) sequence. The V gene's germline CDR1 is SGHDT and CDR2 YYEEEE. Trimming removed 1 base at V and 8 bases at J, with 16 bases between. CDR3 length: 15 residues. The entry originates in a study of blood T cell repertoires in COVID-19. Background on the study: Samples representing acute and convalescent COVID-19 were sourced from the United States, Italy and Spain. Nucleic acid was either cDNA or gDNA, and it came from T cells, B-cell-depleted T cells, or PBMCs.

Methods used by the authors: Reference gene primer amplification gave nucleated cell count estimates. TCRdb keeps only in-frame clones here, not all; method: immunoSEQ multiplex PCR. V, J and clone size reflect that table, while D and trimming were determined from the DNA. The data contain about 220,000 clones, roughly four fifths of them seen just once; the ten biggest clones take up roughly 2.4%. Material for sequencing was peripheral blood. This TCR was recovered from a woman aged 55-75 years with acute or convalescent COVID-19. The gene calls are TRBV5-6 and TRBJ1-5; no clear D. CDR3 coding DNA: TGTGCCAGCAGCTTGTATCTGGGAGCTCGGGAGCCCCAGCATTTT. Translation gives CASSLYLGAREPQHF.